Listed below are T cell receptor beta chains from one sample, sequenced in a study of graft-versus-host responses after intestinal transplantation. Profiling relied on immunoSEQ multiplex PCR, and the TCRdb table lists in-frame clones only, not all of them. The sample records 35,000 to 50,000 clones, about 95% being singletons. No antigen has been identified for these receptors. The sample was unstimulated CD8+ T cells sorted from spleen or lymph node cells, taken before transplant. The receptors come from a human donor who was the organ donor for an intestinal transplant. Each CDR3 is given without its conserved first and last residue.

v_gene: TRBV9
j_gene: TRBJ2-2
CDR3aa: ASSVAKVGELF

v_gene: TRBV30
j_gene: TRBJ2-3
CDR3aa: AWSTLAGGPTDTQY

v_gene: TRBV5-6
j_gene: TRBJ2-7
CDR3aa: ASTLIGVTSSYEQY

v_gene: TRBV9
j_gene: TRBJ1-1
CDR3aa: ASSVDRAGTEAF

v_gene: TRBV14
j_gene: TRBJ1-1
CDR3aa: ASSISTEAF

v_gene: TRBV27
j_gene: TRBJ2-7
CDR3aa: ASSLIPTGNEQY

v_gene: TRBV9
j_gene: TRBJ2-7
CDR3aa: ASSVVEGAGEQY

v_gene: TRBV30
j_gene: TRBJ2-7
CDR3aa: AWGQGGSYEQY

v_gene: TRBV5-6
j_gene: TRBJ2-7
CDR3aa: ASLDFKIGGEQY

v_gene: TRBV5-4
j_gene: TRBJ2-2
CDR3aa: ASSFREELF

v_gene: TRBV21-1
j_gene: TRBJ2-2
CDR3aa: ASSSGLAGGSNTGELF

v_gene: TRBV5-6
j_gene: TRBJ2-3
CDR3aa: ASSLFVGVGPTDTQY

v_gene: TRBV22-1
j_gene: TRBJ2-6
CDR3aa: PGSMLSEQSRANVLT

v_gene: TRBV4-1
j_gene: TRBJ2-5
CDR3aa: ASSQHSGGAYQETQY

v_gene: TRBV27
j_gene: TRBJ1-1
CDR3aa: ASSLIGGLDTEAF

v_gene: TRBV7-9
j_gene: TRBJ1-1
CDR3aa: ASSSTGGGPEAF

v_gene: TRBV27
j_gene: TRBJ2-1
CDR3aa: ASSLHSGGASYNEQF

v_gene: TRBV4-1
j_gene: TRBJ2-7
CDR3aa: ASSQDTRFLTYEQY

v_gene: TRBV6-5
j_gene: TRBJ2-1
CDR3aa: ASSDPGHNEQF

v_gene: TRBV4-3
j_gene: TRBJ2-3
CDR3aa: ASAPGTGITDTQY

v_gene: TRBV10-3
j_gene: TRBJ1-5
CDR3aa: AISEVGGGQPQH

v_gene: TRBV2
j_gene: TRBJ1-2
CDR3aa: ASSHNTEDYGYT

v_gene: TRBV7-2
j_gene: TRBJ2-7
CDR3aa: ASSLSGLAHEQY

v_gene: TRBV5-8
j_gene: TRBJ2-1
CDR3aa: ASSISGGYTNEQF

v_gene: TRBV4-1
j_gene: TRBJ2-3
CDR3aa: ASSQNTDTQY

v_gene: TRBV4-2
j_gene: TRBJ1-1
CDR3aa: ASSQDKGQGRYRNTEAF

v_gene: TRBV19
j_gene: TRBJ1-1
CDR3aa: ASSIGGGGTEAF

v_gene: TRBV30
j_gene: TRBJ1-4
CDR3aa: AWSRTNEKLF

v_gene: TRBV4-1
j_gene: TRBJ2-2
CDR3aa: ASSQSSSFNGELF

v_gene: TRBV7-9
j_gene: TRBJ2-7
CDR3aa: ASSRGTVEQY

v_gene: TRBV5-6
j_gene: TRBJ2-7
CDR3aa: ASSLGPGSYEQY

v_gene: TRBV4-3
j_gene: TRBJ1-2
CDR3aa: ASSPTIPQESHYGYT

v_gene: TRBV19
j_gene: TRBJ2-1
CDR3aa: ASSIGGHNEQF

v_gene: TRBV30
j_gene: TRBJ1-6
CDR3aa: AWSNEGSWPLH

v_gene: TRBV6-5
j_gene: TRBJ1-1
CDR3aa: ASSYFQGNTEAF

v_gene: TRBV30
j_gene: TRBJ2-3
CDR3aa: AWSSTGTSTDTQY

v_gene: TRBV7-2
j_gene: .
CDR3aa: ASSLLDYEQY

v_gene: TRBV28
j_gene: TRBJ1-5
CDR3aa: ASSSILGGSNQPQH

v_gene: TRBV9
j_gene: TRBJ2-2
CDR3aa: ASSAAGTGQTGELF

v_gene: TRBV5-1
j_gene: TRBJ2-5
CDR3aa: ASSPQGLVQETQY

v_gene: TRBV27
j_gene: TRBJ1-2
CDR3aa: ASSWGSNYGYT

v_gene: TRBV29-1
j_gene: TRBJ2-3
CDR3aa: SVEGSAGAAGVQY

v_gene: TRBV28
j_gene: TRBJ2-7
CDR3aa: ASSPPPGDSDSYEQY

v_gene: TRBV11-3
j_gene: TRBJ2-1
CDR3aa: ASSSGGLASYNEQF

v_gene: TRBV6-5
j_gene: TRBJ1-1
CDR3aa: ASSYLPSEQNTEAF

v_gene: TRBV27
j_gene: TRBJ2-1
CDR3aa: ASSPIQPGLDQF

v_gene: TRBV10-3
j_gene: TRBJ2-5
CDR3aa: AISHALREETQY

v_gene: TRBV27
j_gene: TRBJ1-1
CDR3aa: ASSFKVNTEAF

v_gene: TRBV4-3
j_gene: TRBJ2-2
CDR3aa: ASSQVGELGTGELF

v_gene: TRBV5-4
j_gene: TRBJ2-7
CDR3aa: ASSSLASYEQY

v_gene: TRBV2
j_gene: TRBJ1-4
CDR3aa: ASRTPTGGNEKLF

v_gene: TRBV9
j_gene: TRBJ2-2
CDR3aa: ASSVVGIGELF

v_gene: TRBV7-8
j_gene: TRBJ2-3
CDR3aa: ASSLVSGVGTDTQY

v_gene: TRBV4-1
j_gene: TRBJ1-1
CDR3aa: ASSLRVRGGNTEAF